This is a list of T cell receptor beta chains from one sample in a study of radiation and T cells in renal cell carcinoma. Clones were read by immunoSEQ multiplex PCR, and TCRdb kept only the in-frame ones, dropping some. The table records 140,000 to 150,000 clones, about nine tenths of them present only once. Source: blood, taken from a patient whose treatment included radiotherapy and nephrectomy. The source of these receptors is a woman in her sixties or seventies with renal cell carcinoma. Both conserved end residues are part of each CDR3. A D gene is named only where the DNA matches it firmly. A clone size is listed for some rows: how often the clone was seen (once, few, many), or a class if it is expanded.

V: TRBV4-3
J: TRBJ2-2
size: NA
D: NA
DNA: TGCGCCAGCAGCCAACCCGGGACATTACCCGGGGAGCTGTTTTTT
CDR3: CASSQPGTLPGELFF

V: TRBV30
J: TRBJ1-2
size: NA
D: NA
DNA: TGTGCCTGGAGGTCGAGCAGGGCCTATGGCTACACCTTC
CDR3: CAWRSSRAYGYTF

V: TRBV11-2
J: TRBJ2-1
size: NA
D: NA
DNA: TGTGCCAGCAGCCTAGTTGGCGGCGACAATGAGCAGTTCTTC
CDR3: CASSLVGGDNEQFF

V: TRBV7-8
J: TRBJ1-1
size: NA
D: NA
DNA: TGTGCCAGCAGCTTAGCTTACGCGATAGGTGAAGCTTTCTTT
CDR3: CASSLAYAIGEAFF

V: TRBV9
J: TRBJ2-2
size: NA
D: TRBD1
DNA: TGTGCCAGCAGCCCGGGACAGGGGGCTGGTGGGGAGCTGTTTTTT
CDR3: CASSPGQGAGGELFF

V: TRBV11-2
J: TRBJ1-4
size: once
D: NA
DNA: TGTGCCAGCAGCTTAGTAGGAGCAACTAATGAAAAACTGTTTTTT
CDR3: CASSLVGATNEKLFF

V: TRBV5-1
J: TRBJ2-7
size: NA
D: TRBD1
DNA: TGCGCCAGCAGACAGACAGGGACAAATAACTACGAGCAGTACTTC
CDR3: CASRQTGTNNYEQYF

V: TRBV5-1
J: TRBJ1-2
size: NA
D: NA
DNA: TGCGCCAGCAGCCGGGGGCAGGTTCAATATGGCTACACCTTC
CDR3: CASSRGQVQYGYTF

V: TRBV9
J: TRBJ2-3
size: NA
D: TRBD1
DNA: TGTGCCAGCAGCCTAATACCGGGACAGGAAAATACGCAGTATTTT
CDR3: CASSLIPGQENTQYF

V: TRBV19
J: TRBJ2-1
size: NA
D: TRBD2
DNA: TGTGCCAGTAGTGGGTTGGCGGGCTCTAGCGGATACAATGAGCAGTTCTTC
CDR3: CASSGLAGSSGYNEQFF

V: TRBV7-2
J: TRBJ2-1
size: NA
D: NA
DNA: TGTGCCAGTCTAGACGGAGGCCGAGTCCCGTACAATGAGCAGTTCTTC
CDR3: CASLDGGRVPYNEQFF

V: TRBV19
J: TRBJ1-1
size: NA
D: NA
DNA: TGTGCCAGTAGTATAGCGAACAGGGCTGGCACTGAAGCTTTCTTT
CDR3: CASSIANRAGTEAFF

V: TRBV21-1
J: TRBJ1-2
size: NA
D: NA
DNA: TGTGCCAGCAGCTCCTTTGAGAATTGCTATGGCTACACCTTC
CDR3: CASSSFENCYGYTF

V: TRBV5-1
J: TRBJ1-1
size: NA
D: NA
DNA: TGCGCCAGCAGCTTGGGATCAGGGAGCACTGAAGCTTTCTTT
CDR3: CASSLGSGSTEAFF

V: TRBV7-9
J: TRBJ2-5
size: NA
D: TRBD2
DNA: TGTGCCAGCAGCTTCCTGGGGACTAGCGTACAAGAGACCCAGTACTTC
CDR3: CASSFLGTSVQETQYF

V: TRBV6-4
J: TRBJ2-1
size: NA
D: TRBD2
DNA: TGTGCCAGCAGTGTTTCTAGCGGGGGGAACAATGAGCAGTTCTTC
CDR3: CASSVSSGGNNEQFF

V: TRBV13
J: TRBJ2-1
size: NA
D: TRBD2
DNA: TGTGCCAGCAGCTTGGGGCGGGGGATCGACAATGAGCAGTTCTTC
CDR3: CASSLGRGIDNEQFF

V: TRBV20-1
J: TRBJ1-2
size: NA
D: NA
DNA: TGCAGTGCCCCCTATGGCTACACCTTC
CDR3: CSAPYGYTF

V: TRBV15
J: TRBJ2-5
size: NA
D: NA
DNA: TGTGCCACCAGCAGGGACTATTGGGCCCAGTACTTC
CDR3: CATSRDYWAQYF

V: TRBV11-2
J: TRBJ2-1
size: few
D: NA
DNA: TGTGCCAGCAGCTTAAGGGACGGATACAATGAGCAGTTCTTC
CDR3: CASSLRDGYNEQFF

V: TRBV7-2
J: TRBJ1-4
size: NA
D: NA
DNA: TGTGCCAGCAGCTTTTATGGGAAGGATGAAAAACTGTTTTTT
CDR3: CASSFYGKDEKLFF

V: TRBV7-9
J: TRBJ2-3
size: once
D: TRBD2
DNA: TGTGCCAGCAGACTACTAGCGGGGGGAGATACGCAGTATTTT
CDR3: CASRLLAGGDTQYF

V: TRBV6-5
J: TRBJ2-3
size: NA
D: NA
DNA: TGTGCCAGCAGTTACTCAGGGGGTTTGCGAGATACGCAGTATTTT
CDR3: CASSYSGGLRDTQYF

V: TRBV6-5
J: TRBJ1-6
size: NA
D: NA
DNA: TGTGCCAGCAGTTACTCGGTCCAGGGCCTCGCCCTCCACTTT
CDR3: CASSYSVQGLALHF

V: TRBV18
J: TRBJ2-2
size: NA
D: NA
DNA: TGTGCCAGCTCACCCACCGCCTCGAACACCGGGGAGCTGTTTTTT
CDR3: CASSPTASNTGELFF

V: TRBV15
J: TRBJ1-1
size: NA
D: TRBD1
DNA: TGTGCCACCGGGTTCGGGAGGACAGGGGGCGTCACTGAAGCTTTCTTT
CDR3: CATGFGRTGGVTEAFF

V: TRBV30
J: TRBJ1-3
size: NA
D: NA
DNA: TGTGCCTGGAATATTGGGGGGCATTGGGGAAACACCATATATTTT
CDR3: CAWNIGGHWGNTIYF

V: TRBV4-1
J: TRBJ1-3
size: NA
D: NA
DNA: TGCGCCAGCAGCCAAGGCCAACAGGGTGCGCGCGGGGACACCATATATTTT
CDR3: CASSQGQQGARGDTIYF

V: TRBV15
J: TRBJ2-7
size: NA
D: NA
DNA: TGTGCCACCAGCAGAGGTGAAATAGGGCAGTACTTC
CDR3: CATSRGEIGQYF

V: TRBV5-1
J: TRBJ1-2
size: NA
D: NA
DNA: TGCGCCAGCAGCGCGGGAAGAGGCTACACCTTC
CDR3: CASSAGRGYTF

V: TRBV5-5
J: TRBJ1-6
size: NA
D: TRBD1
DNA: TGTGCCAGCAGCTCAACCGGGACAGGGTTTTCACCCCTCCACTTT
CDR3: CASSSTGTGFSPLHF

V: TRBV7-2
J: TRBJ1-3
size: NA
D: NA
DNA: TGTGCCACCTCGGGGGGCCTTTCCTCTGGAAACACCATATATTTT
CDR3: CATSGGLSSGNTIYF

V: TRBV5-5
J: TRBJ1-1
size: NA
D: NA
DNA: TGTGCCAGCAGCTTGTTGTGGAACACTGAAGCTTTCTTT
CDR3: CASSLLWNTEAFF

V: TRBV12-5
J: TRBJ1-2
size: NA
D: NA
DNA: TGTGCTAGTGGTCAGGGAGTTAACTATGGCTACACCTTC
CDR3: CASGQGVNYGYTF

V: TRBV25-1
J: TRBJ1-1
size: NA
D: NA
DNA: TGTGCCAGCAGTAGACCTAACACTGAAGCTTTCTTT
CDR3: CASSRPNTEAFF

V: TRBV28
J: TRBJ2-1
size: NA
D: TRBD1
DNA: TGTGCCAGCAGCCGCCTCCTCGGGACAGGGGGCTCCTACAATGAGCAGTTCTTC
CDR3: CASSRLLGTGGSYNEQFF

V: TRBV9
J: TRBJ1-5
size: NA
D: TRBD1
DNA: TGTGCCAGCAGCGGAACAGGGGACAAAAGGCAGCCCCAGCATTTT
CDR3: CASSGTGDKRQPQHF

V: TRBV12-1
J: TRBJ1-4
size: NA
D: NA
DNA: TGTGCCAGCAGCTTTGACGAGGGAAGTGAAAAACTGTTTTTT
CDR3: CASSFDEGSEKLFF

V: TRBV19
J: TRBJ2-3
size: NA
D: TRBD2
DNA: TGTGCCAGTAGTATGCCCGGACTAGCGGGGGTAGATACGCAGTATTTT
CDR3: CASSMPGLAGVDTQYF

V: TRBV5-1
J: TRBJ2-7
size: once
D: NA
DNA: TGCGCCAGCAGCTTTGCCGACGCGACCTACGAGCAGTACTTC
CDR3: CASSFADATYEQYF

V: TRBV7-9
J: TRBJ2-1
size: NA
D: TRBD2
DNA: TGTGCCAGCAGCTTGACTAGCGGGGGGGTCAATGAGCAGTTCTTC
CDR3: CASSLTSGGVNEQFF

V: TRBV10-3
J: TRBJ2-1
size: NA
D: TRBD2
DNA: TGTGCCATCAGGCCGGGACTAGCGAACAATGAGCAGTTCTTC
CDR3: CAIRPGLANNEQFF